This is a list of T cell receptor beta chains from one sample in a study of shared clonotypes between healthy human individuals. Profiled with immunoSEQ multiplex PCR; TCRdb holds only in-frame clones, not every one. This sample has under 1,900,000 clones, with approximately 98.5% found just once. The sequenced sample was naive CD4+ T cells sorted from blood. The receptors stem from a man between 25 and 39 years old in good health. The CDR3 runs from the conserved cysteine through the conserved F or W. D genes are given only for firm matches. Size tells how often a clone was seen (once, few, many) or the class of an expanded clone, and some rows leave it out.

D: .
V: TRBV9
J: TRBJ2-3
size: .
DNA: TGTGCCAGCAGCGTAGCGGGAGTTAGCACAGATACGCAGTATTTT
CDR3: CASSVAGVSTDTQYF

D: TRBD1
V: TRBV7-6
J: TRBJ1-5
size: .
DNA: TGTGCCAGCAGCTTGGGGACAGGCTCTCCCCAGCCCCAGCATTTT
CDR3: CASSLGTGSPQPQHF

D: .
V: TRBV7-8
J: TRBJ1-1
size: once
DNA: TGTGCCAGCAGCTTAGGTAGGAACACTGAAGCTTTCTTT
CDR3: CASSLGRNTEAFF

D: TRBD1
V: TRBV5-1
J: TRBJ2-1
size: .
DNA: TGCGCCAGCAGCCTTGCCGGGACAGGGGGCTACAATGAGCAGTTCTTC
CDR3: CASSLAGTGGYNEQFF

D: .
V: TRBV28
J: TRBJ2-3
size: .
DNA: TGTGCCAGCCTCCAAGTTGGTGATACGCAGTATTTT
CDR3: CASLQVGDTQYF

D: TRBD1
V: TRBV11-2
J: TRBJ2-5
size: .
DNA: TGTGCCAGCAGCTTACGACAGGGGAGATTCCAAGAGACCCAGTACTTC
CDR3: CASSLRQGRFQETQYF

D: TRBD1
V: TRBV28
J: TRBJ1-3
size: .
DNA: TGTGCCAGCAGTCCAACAGGGGGCTCTGGAAACACCATATATTTT
CDR3: CASSPTGGSGNTIYF

D: .
V: TRBV19
J: TRBJ2-7
size: .
DNA: TGTGCCAGTAGTGCCCCCGGGGCCTACGAGCAGTACTTC
CDR3: CASSAPGAYEQYF

D: TRBD2
V: TRBV7-2
J: TRBJ2-2
size: .
DNA: TGTGCCAGCACCACCGAGGGAGGGAGGAACACCGGGGAGCTGTTTTTT
CDR3: CASTTEGGRNTGELFF

D: TRBD1
V: TRBV5-4
J: TRBJ1-1
size: once
DNA: TGTGCCAGCAGCTCGGTATCGGGACAGGGATCGAACACTGAAGCTTTCTTT
CDR3: CASSSVSGQGSNTEAFF

D: .
V: TRBV5-4
J: TRBJ2-7
size: .
DNA: TGTGCCAGCAGCTCCCAGGAGGTCTTAAAGGTCGAGCAGTACTTC
CDR3: CASSSQEVLKVEQYF

D: .
V: TRBV7-6
J: TRBJ2-1
size: .
DNA: TGTGCCAGCAGCTTAGCGCTCCGGGGGTCGAGCTCCTACAATGAGCAGTTCTTC
CDR3: CASSLALRGSSSYNEQFF

D: TRBD1
V: TRBV9
J: TRBJ2-2
size: .
DNA: TGTGCCAGCAGCACACAGGGGTTGGCCGGGGAGCTGTTTTTT
CDR3: CASSTQGLAGELFF

D: TRBD2
V: TRBV28
J: TRBJ2-1
size: .
DNA: TGTGCCAGCAGTACCCGGACTAGCGGGAGTGGGGCTGAGCAGTTCTTC
CDR3: CASSTRTSGSGAEQFF

D: .
V: TRBV25-1
J: TRBJ2-7
size: .
DNA: TGTGCCAGCAGTGGGAGGGTTAAGTCGGACGAGCAGTACTTC
CDR3: CASSGRVKSDEQYF

D: .
V: TRBV4-2
J: TRBJ1-5
size: .
DNA: TGTGCCAGCAGCCTGAGAGGGATCAGGGGCAATCAGCCCCAGCATTTT
CDR3: CASSLRGIRGNQPQHF

D: .
V: TRBV9
J: TRBJ2-1
size: .
DNA: TGTGCCAGCAGCCCCGGACCTATGGTGGACAATGAGCAGTTCTTC
CDR3: CASSPGPMVDNEQFF

D: .
V: TRBV7-9
J: TRBJ2-1
size: .
DNA: TGTGCCAGCAGCTTAGTTCTGGCTCTAACCTACAATGAGCAGTTCTTC
CDR3: CASSLVLALTYNEQFF

D: .
V: TRBV4-3
J: TRBJ1-2
size: .
DNA: TGCGCCAGCAGCCCCGCCGGGACTTACAATGGCTACACCTTC
CDR3: CASSPAGTYNGYTF

D: TRBD1
V: TRBV6-5
J: TRBJ1-2
size: .
DNA: TGTGCCAGCAGTTACTTGGGGACAGCTAACTATGGCTACACCTTC
CDR3: CASSYLGTANYGYTF

D: .
V: TRBV9
J: TRBJ2-3
size: .
DNA: TGTGCCAGCAGCACTAACCCTAGCACAGATACGCAGTATTTT
CDR3: CASSTNPSTDTQYF

D: TRBD2
V: TRBV6-4
J: TRBJ2-6
size: .
DNA: TGTGCCAGCAGTGGGACTAGCCGCTCTGGGGCCAACGTCCTGACTTTC
CDR3: CASSGTSRSGANVLTF

D: TRBD2
V: TRBV9
J: TRBJ2-7
size: .
DNA: TGTGCCAGCAGCGTCGGGAATAGCGGGACCTACGAGCAGTACTTC
CDR3: CASSVGNSGTYEQYF

D: .
V: TRBV28
J: TRBJ2-3
size: .
DNA: TGTGCCAGCAGTTCCCCACGGAAGCACCTGAACACAGATACGCAGTATTTT
CDR3: CASSSPRKHLNTDTQYF

D: .
V: TRBV5-1
J: TRBJ2-3
size: .
DNA: TGCGCCAGCAGCTTGGCAACCCTAATGCAGGGGACGGGCACAGATACGCAGTATTTT
CDR3: CASSLATLMQGTGTDTQYF

D: .
V: TRBV7-2
J: TRBJ1-5
size: .
DNA: TGTGCCAGCAGCTTAGAAGGGGTCGGCAATCAGCCCCAGCATTTT
CDR3: CASSLEGVGNQPQHF

D: TRBD2
V: TRBV11-2
J: TRBJ2-2
size: .
DNA: TGTGCCAGCAGCTTGTGGCTAGCGGGAGGGCCCGGGGAGCTGTTTTTT
CDR3: CASSLWLAGGPGELFF

D: .
V: TRBV7-9
J: TRBJ2-3
size: .
DNA: TGTGCCAGCAGCCCCTACGGGGGTCCGGGGGATACGCAGTATTTT
CDR3: CASSPYGGPGDTQYF

D: .
V: TRBV5-6
J: TRBJ2-1
size: .
DNA: TGTGCCAGCAGCATCCTGTTCCCCAATGAGCAGTTCTTC
CDR3: CASSILFPNEQFF

D: .
V: TRBV5-1
J: TRBJ2-1
size: .
DNA: TGCGCCAGCAGCTTTCATCGGTTGTCCTACAATGAGCAGTTCTTC
CDR3: CASSFHRLSYNEQFF

D: TRBD1
V: TRBV27
J: TRBJ1-4
size: .
DNA: TGTGCCAGCAGGTCGACAGGGTCTGGCGAAAAACTGTTTTTT
CDR3: CASRSTGSGEKLFF

D: .
V: TRBV9
J: TRBJ2-1
size: .
DNA: TGTGCCAGCATACACTGCGATGAGCAGTTCTTC
CDR3: CASIHCDEQFF

D: .
V: TRBV6-1
J: TRBJ1-3
size: .
DNA: TGTGCCAGCCCTGGACGACCTGGAAACACCATATATTTT
CDR3: CASPGRPGNTIYF

D: TRBD2
V: TRBV30
J: TRBJ2-4
size: .
DNA: TGTGCCCTTAGTCTGGGACTAGCGGGGCAACATAACGACATTCAGTACTTC
CDR3: CALSLGLAGQHNDIQYF

D: .
V: TRBV6-5
J: TRBJ1-5
size: once
DNA: TGTGCCAGCAGTCCCGACAGGTATCAGCCCCAGCATTTT
CDR3: CASSPDRYQPQHF

D: TRBD1
V: TRBV5-4
J: TRBJ1-3
size: .
DNA: TGTGCCAGCAGCTCACCTCAGGGGGAAGGAAACACCATATATTTT
CDR3: CASSSPQGEGNTIYF

D: TRBD2
V: TRBV27
J: TRBJ2-1
size: .
DNA: TGTGCCAGCAGTCCGCTGTTAGCGGGAGAGACCTATGAGCAGTTCTTC
CDR3: CASSPLLAGETYEQFF

D: .
V: TRBV19
J: TRBJ1-4
size: .
DNA: TGTGCCAGTAATTCGGAGGGACGGGAAAAACTGTTTTTT
CDR3: CASNSEGREKLFF

D: .
V: TRBV2
J: TRBJ2-1
size: .
DNA: TGTGCCAGCAAGACTAGAGAGACAGATGAGCAGTTCTTC
CDR3: CASKTRETDEQFF

D: TRBD2
V: TRBV7-8
J: TRBJ2-7
size: .
DNA: TGTGCCAGCAGCTCCCTACTAGCGGTAAAAGACTACGAGCAGTACTTC
CDR3: CASSSLLAVKDYEQYF

D: .
V: TRBV7-2
J: TRBJ1-5
size: .
DNA: TGTGCCAGCAGCCGCATCCAGGGTCAGGATCAGCCCCAGCATTTT
CDR3: CASSRIQGQDQPQHF

D: TRBD1
V: TRBV29-1
J: TRBJ2-7
size: .
DNA: TGCAGCGTTTCACTGACAGGGGCTCCCTACGAGCAGTACTTC
CDR3: CSVSLTGAPYEQYF

D: .
V: TRBV5-4
J: TRBJ1-4
size: .
DNA: TGTGCCAGCAGCCCCCAGGGAGGTGAAAAACTGTTTTTT
CDR3: CASSPQGGEKLFF

D: .
V: TRBV28
J: TRBJ1-2
size: .
DNA: TGTGCCAGCAGTTTATTGTTGAGGGCAGGAGGAGGCTACACCTTC
CDR3: CASSLLLRAGGGYTF

D: TRBD2
V: TRBV7-9
J: TRBJ2-3
size: .
DNA: TGTGCCAGCAGCTTTGGACTAGCGGGAGCGGGAGATACGCAGTATTTT
CDR3: CASSFGLAGAGDTQYF

D: TRBD1
V: TRBV7-2
J: TRBJ1-2
size: .
DNA: TGTGCCAGCAGCTTAGGGGGACAGCCGGGACTTGGCTACACCTTC
CDR3: CASSLGGQPGLGYTF